This T cell receptor (beta chain) was profiled in a study of low-dose radiotherapy and immunotherapy resistance in tumors. For the study at large: Fractions of 0.5 Gy went to Cohort 1 every 2 weeks, totaling 6.5 Gy. Members of Cohort 2 were treated with 1 Gy per fraction every two weeks; their total was 13 Gy over 26 weeks.

There are many counts of this clonotype. Described time point: before trial treatment. Every donor was treated with nivolumab, ipilimumab, aspirin, low-dose cyclophosphamide and also low-dose radiotherapy. TRAV- and TRBV-specific primers were used for first-strand cDNA, which covered alpha and beta chains. The PCR that amplified TCRs ran for approximately 18 cycles, relying on a constant-region primer and a V-primer adapter. TCRdb independently ran MiXCR on the reads; one entry per CDR3 protein. The sample contains tens of thousands of distinct CDR3 sequences, 15% to 20% of which appear only once. CDR1 and CDR2 (germline): SGHNT, YENEEA. Trimming at V came to 4 bases and at J to 6 bases, leaving 8 bases not matched to a gene. This CDR3 is 15 amino acids long.

The specimen comprised PBMCs, sampled before treatment. The genes are TRBV11-3 and TRBJ2-3, with TRBD1 identical over 9 bases. The sequence was obtained from a male donor with prostate cancer. CDR3 in DNA: TGTGCCAGCAGCTCAGCGGGACAGGGCCGGGATACGCAGTATTTT. Amino acid sequence: CASSSAGQGRDTQYF.